A single sample is the source of the 32 T cell receptor beta chains below, sequenced in a study of molecular identifiers for immune sequencing clone quantification. A single record per CDR3 protein comes from TCRdb applying MiXCR to the PCR reads. This table has over 300,000 distinct CDR3 sequences, 24% appearing once. Sequenced: naive CD8+ T cells from blood, with Jurkat cell RNA spiked in. The subset is: FACS-sorted CD8+CD4-CCR7+CD45RA+ naive T cells. Source of these receptors: a human donor in good health. Some libraries in this study had Jurkat cell RNA spiked in.

This clonotype was seen a handful of times. The rearrangement links TRBV7-8 to TRBJ1-3; D unclear. Germline V CDR1 and CDR2: SGHVS, FQNEAQ. The CDR3 is made up of 12 amino acids. Deletions cut 4 bases from V and 7 bases from J, with 8 bases between. The DNA of the CDR3 is TGTGCCAGCAGCTCCACGGACAACACCATATATTTT. It is translated as CASSSTDNTIYF.

The chain links TRBV2 to TRBJ2-7; D is unresolved. CDR3 length equals 14 residues. CDR1 and CDR2 (germline): SNHLY, FYNNEI. The V and J ends lost 3 bases and 3 bases respectively, with 12 bases between them. The DNA of the CDR3 is TGTGCCAGCAGTGAGTCGCGCAGGTTCTACGAGCAGTACTTC. The encoded protein is CASSESRRFYEQYF.

Note on this clonotype: A read error may account for a junction end that differs from germline. The chain has TRBV13 and TRBJ1-5; a possible D gene is TRBD1 (6 bases). CDR1 and CDR2 from the germline V gene are PRHDT and FYEKMQ (reference sequence). The CDR3 is made up of 15 amino acids. The CDR3 DNA is TGTGCCAGCGGCTTTGGACAGAATAGCAATCAGCCCCAGCATTTT. Amino acids: CASGFGQNSNQPQHF.

This clonotype was counted at least ten times. The chain links TRBV29-1 to TRBJ2-7, with 8 positions matching TRBD2. The CDR3 has 12 residues. Looked up from germline, CDR1 is SQVTM and CDR2 is ANQGSEA. V trimming: 7 bases; J trimming: 4 bases; junction bases outside the gene matches: 6. The CDR3 loop is CSGGRTGYEQYF. The CDR3 DNA reads as TGCAGCGGCGGGAGGACTGGGTACGAGCAGTACTTC.

This clonotype has at least ten counts. The J gene is TRBJ1-5, the V gene TRBV15; D is possibly TRBD1 (5 bases). Germline lookup yields CDR1 LNHNV and CDR2 YYDKDF (reference sequence). V lost 3 bases and J lost 8, with 14 bases in between. The CDR3 has 14 amino acids. The CDR3 spells CATSRSRAPEPQHF. Written as DNA, the CDR3 is TGTGCCACCAGCAGGTCCAGGGCTCCGGAGCCCCAGCATTTT.

The V gene is TRBV6-2 or TRBV6-3, the J gene TRBJ1-5; unclear D gene. V shed 0 bases and J shed 0 bases, with 6 bases lying between them. Germline-derived CDR1 and CDR2 are MNHEY and SVGEGT. There are 15 residues in the CDR3. The CDR3 region is CASSYSGDSNQPQHF. In nucleotides, the CDR3 is TGTGCCAGCAGTTACTCTGGCGATAGCAATCAGCCCCAGCATTTT.

Remarks on this clonotype: This may be a read error: a much more frequent sequence differs by one nucleotide. The chain has TRBV6-5 and TRBJ1-5, with D unclear. With 8 bases removed from V and 3 bases from J, the gap between germline ends came to 11 bases. The CDR3 is 13 amino acids. Germline values: CDR1 MNHEY, CDR2 SVGAGI. The CDR3 nucleotides read TGTGCCAGCGGGGTTCATAACAATCAGCCCCAGCATTTT. Amino acids: CASGVHNNQPQHF.

There are many counts of this clonotype. The chain is built from TRBV12-3 or TRBV12-4 and TRBJ1-5; tentative D call: TRBD1 (5 bases). V dropped 5 bases and J dropped 5 bases, with 10 bases sitting between them. The CDR3 loop spans 13 amino acids. The CDR3 DNA reads as TGTGCCAGCAGTCCCGGGGCCCATCAGCCCCAGCATTTT. Translated: CASSPGAHQPQHF.

The rearrangement uses TRBV29-1 and TRBJ1-1; weak D call: TRBD1 (5 bases). V lost 5 bases and J 8 bases, leaving 18 bases between the germline ends. Germline CDR1 and CDR2: SQVTM and ANQGSEA. The CDR3 covers 13 residues. The CDR3 region has the DNA TGCAGCGTTAGGGAGGGGAGTTTTCGGGAAGCTTTCTTT. Its translation is CSVREGSFREAFF.

This clonotype showed up many times. The rearrangement links TRBV7-6 to TRBJ2-3; 10 bases agree with TRBD2. CDR3 length: 17 residues. Germline CDR1 reads SGHVS; CDR2 reads FNYEAQ. Unmatched junction bases numbered 6, after V lost 1 base and J lost 2 bases. The CDR3 nucleotides are TGTGCCAGCAGCTTAGAACTAGCGGGACAACCCACAGATACGCAGTATTTT. Encoded protein: CASSLELAGQPTDTQYF. The entire variable domain, with the rest obtained from reference TRBV7-6 and TRBJ2-3, is as follows: GAGVSQSPRYKVTKRGQDVALRCDPISGHVSLYWYRQALGQGPEFLTYFNYEAQQDKSGLPNDRFSAERPEGSISTLTIQRTEQRDSAMYRCASSLELAGQPTDTQYFGPGTRLTVL.

Comment on this clonotype: This may stem from a read error, because a much larger clone lies one nucleotide away. The CDR3 DNA is TGTGCCAGCAGTTACTCGCTGATTTCCCCAGATACGCAGTATTTT. Its protein is CASSYSLISPDTQYF. The chain uses TRBV6-5 and TRBJ2-3; D gene unclear. The germline CDR1 and CDR2 sequences are MNHEY and SVGAGI. CDR3 length: 15 amino acids. V was clipped by 0 bases and J by 4 bases, with 11 bases between them.

This clonotype occurred a few times. The V call is TRBV15, the J call TRBJ1-1; unclear D gene. Trimming cost V 0 bases and J 3 bases, with 8 bases left between them. CDR3 size: 14 residues. Looked up from germline, CDR1 is LNHNV and CDR2 is YYDKDF (reference sequence). This CDR3 reads CATSRDIGHTEAFF. CDR3 nucleotides: TGTGCCACCAGCAGAGATATCGGTCACACTGAAGCTTTCTTT.

The chain links TRBV19 to TRBJ2-5; D tentatively fits TRBD1 or TRBD2 (5 bases each). V gave up 6 bases and J gave up 0 bases, with 11 bases separating them. The CDR3 is made up of 14 amino acids. Germline assignment: CDR1 LNHDA and CDR2 SQIVND (reference sequence). Written as DNA, the CDR3 is TGTGCCAGTAGCCCCGGGGCAAACCAAGAGACCCAGTACTTC. Amino acid sequence: CASSPGANQETQYF.

About this clonotype: A much larger clone differs by one base, so this may be a read error. The chain links TRBV6-6 to TRBJ2-1, with D possibly TRBD1 on 6 matching bases. Germline V gives CDR1 MNHNY, CDR2 SVGAGI (reference sequence). The CDR3 has 16 residues. CDR3: CASSYGDTFIYNEQSF. The CDR3 region has the DNA TGTGCCAGCAGTTACGGGGACACCTTCATTTACAATGAGCAGTCCTTC.

This clonotype was detected ten times or more. The chain recombines TRBV14 with TRBJ2-3; 8 positions agree with TRBD1. V dropped 4 bases and J dropped 3; count of bases not matched to a gene: 6. CDR1 is SGHDN, CDR2 FVKESK, per germline. This CDR3 comprises 15 residues. The CDR3: CASSPGGGTTDTQYF. The CDR3 DNA reads TGTGCCAGCAGCCCAGGGGGCGGTACGACAGATACGCAGTATTTT.

This clonotype was recorded many times. The chain joins TRBV5-1 to TRBJ2-7; the D call may be TRBD1 or TRBD2 (5 bases each). V shed 4 bases and J shed 3 bases, with 20 bases lying between them. This CDR3 has 16 amino acids. Germline-derived CDR1 and CDR2 are SGHRS and YFSETQ. CDR3 sequence (DNA): TGCGCCAGCAGCCCCGATTCGGGACGGAGAAACTACGAGCAGTACTTC. It codes for CASSPDSGRRNYEQYF.

Ten or more counts support this clonotype. This chain links TRBV7-2 with TRBJ1-4, with D possibly TRBD1 on 5 matching bases. Germline loops: CDR1 SGHTA, CDR2 FQGNSA. This CDR3 spans 15 amino acids. Trimming removed 4 bases at V and 7 bases at J, with 16 bases between. CDR3 region: CASSSRDSLREKLFF. DNA for the CDR3: TGTGCCAGCAGCTCCAGAGACAGTCTGCGTGAAAAACTGTTTTTT.

V usage is TRBV14 and J usage is TRBJ2-2; D not resolved. V was shortened by 7 bases and J by 3 bases, with 9 bases between the two germline ends. CDR3 length: 13 amino acids. Germline assignment: CDR1 SGHDN and CDR2 FVKESK. The CDR3 here is CASTRTHTGELFF. CDR3 bases: TGTGCCAGCACCCGGACGCACACCGGGGAGCTGTTTTTT.

In this sample, this clonotype turned up many times. This chain joins TRBV7-2 and TRBJ2-7; perhaps D is TRBD1 or TRBD2 (5 bases each). Germline lookup yields CDR1 SGHTA and CDR2 FQGNSA. V shed 5 bases and J shed 5 bases, with 10 bases lying between them. The CDR3 covers 12 residues. CDR3 sequence (DNA): TGTGCCAGCAGCATGGGGGAAGACGAGCAGTACTTC. Protein: CASSMGEDEQYF.

The rearrangement joins TRBV5-1 to TRBJ2-3, with 10 bases fitting TRBD1. The CDR3 sequence is 18 residues long. Trimming removed 2 bases from V and 2 bases from J; junction bases left unmatched: 11. Germline V lookup: CDR1 SGHRS, CDR2 YFSETQ. CDR3 residues: CASSFSGTGAPVTDTQYF. The CDR3 DNA is TGCGCCAGCAGCTTTTCCGGGACAGGGGCTCCAGTCACAGATACGCAGTATTTT.

This clonotype occurred once. A junction boundary mismatches the germline segment, possibly from a read error. This rearrangement joins TRBV6-2 or TRBV6-3 to TRBJ2-2; possible D gene TRBD2, 5 bases. This CDR3 comprises 12 residues. Germline V lookup: CDR1 MNHEY, CDR2 SVGEGT. The CDR3 nucleotides read TGTGCCAGCAGTTGGACTTTCGGGGAGCTGGTTTTT. Amino acids: CASSWTFGELVF.

V gene TRBV27 combines with J gene TRBJ2-5, with D hard to call. Germline values: CDR1 MNHEY, CDR2 SMNVEV (reference sequence). CDR3 length: 16 amino acids. Trimming pared 0 bases from V and 1 base from J, leaving 12 bases between. CDR3 loop: CASSLSARWSQETQYF. The CDR3 nucleotides read TGTGCCAGCAGTTTATCCGCCAGGTGGTCCCAAGAGACCCAGTACTTC.

This clonotype was observed many times. The J gene is TRBJ2-5, the V gene TRBV7-6; TRBD2 aligns across 7 bases. V shed 6 bases, J shed 2 bases, and the junction held 9 bases outside the gene matches. CDR1 is SGHVS and CDR2 is FNYEAQ in the germline V gene. There are 15 residues in the CDR3. The CDR3 spells CASSSERDFQETQYF. The DNA for the CDR3 is TGTGCCAGCAGTTCCGAGCGGGATTTTCAAGAGACCCAGTACTTC.

In this sample, this clonotype turned up many times. This rearrangement joins TRBV7-9 to TRBJ2-7; D is possibly TRBD1 (6 bases). V lost 5 bases to trimming and J lost 7 bases, with 9 bases between them. Germline V CDR1 and CDR2: SEHNR, FQNEAQ (reference sequence). This CDR3 is built from 11 residues. The CDR3 sequence is CASSATGEQYF. CDR3 DNA: TGTGCCAGCAGCGCGACAGGAGAGCAGTACTTC.

This clonotype was picked up a small number of times. The chain joins TRBV6-2 or TRBV6-3 to TRBJ2-7, with unresolved D. Trimming stripped 2 bases from V and 3 bases from J, with 11 bases between. Germline lookup yields CDR1 MNHEY and CDR2 SVGEGT. The CDR3 runs 14 residues. The CDR3 sequence is CASSYKGLDYEQYF. In nucleotides, the CDR3 is TGTGCCAGCAGTTACAAAGGGCTTGACTACGAGCAGTACTTC.

Comment on this clonotype: One end of the junction fails to match germline, which may point to a read error. V usage is TRBV6-2 or TRBV6-3 and J usage is TRBJ1-5; tentatively, D is TRBD1 (6 bases). The CDR3 runs to 16 residues. Germline-derived CDR1 and CDR2 are MNHEY and SVGEGT. CDR3 bases: TGTGCCAGCAGCAATCAAGGGGGATATAGCAATCGGCCCCAGCATTTT. It specifies CASSNQGGYSNRPQHF.

This chain links TRBV11-2 with TRBJ2-1; 12 nucleotides agree with TRBD2. Germline CDR1 SGHAT, CDR2 FQNNGV. V shed 1 base, J shed 0 bases, and the junction held 7 bases outside the gene matches. The CDR3 runs to 19 residues. Written as DNA, the CDR3 is TGTGCCAGCAGCTTAGGTGGGACTAGCGGGTCACCCTCCTACAATGAGCAGTTCTTC. Residues: CASSLGGTSGSPSYNEQFF.

This clonotype has more than one count but fewer than ten. This chain links TRBV11-2 with TRBJ2-5; a weak D match, TRBD1 (6 bases). Germline V gene sequence: CDR1 SGHAT, CDR2 FQNNGV. The CDR3 covers 15 residues. The germline V and J ends were trimmed by 5 bases and 5 bases, with 18 bases remaining between them. This CDR3 reads CASSTTTGLGETQYF. CDR3 coding DNA: TGTGCCAGCAGCACCACTACAGGGCTCGGGGAGACCCAGTACTTC.

This chain links TRBV13 with TRBJ2-5; TRBD2 aligns across 7 bases. V was clipped by 5 bases and J by 1 base; unmatched bases: 10. CDR1 is PRHDT and CDR2 is FYEKMQ in the germline V gene (reference sequence). The CDR3 totals 16 residues. DNA for the CDR3: TGTGCCAGCAGCCCCCGGAGCGGGACTACCCAAGAGACCCAGTACTTC. The encoded protein is CASSPRSGTTQETQYF.

The gene calls are TRBV5-4 and TRBJ2-7; 8 positions agree with TRBD2. V was clipped by 0 bases and J by 3 bases; unmatched bases: 8. There are 16 residues in the CDR3. Germline values: CDR1 SGHNT, CDR2 YYREEE (reference sequence). CDR3 protein: CASSLVSSGGHYEQYF. In DNA form, the CDR3 reads TGTGCCAGCAGCTTGGTTTCAAGCGGGGGACACTACGAGCAGTACTTC. Based on the CDR3 plus reference TRBV5-4 and TRBJ2-7, the full variable domain is ETGVTQSPTHLIKTRGQQVTLRCSSQSGHNTVSWYQQALGQGPQFIFQYYREEENGRGNFPPRFSGLQFPNYSSELNVNALELDDSALYLCASSLVSSGGHYEQYFGPGTRLTVT.

This clonotype was recorded at least ten times. The V gene is TRBV4-1, the J gene TRBJ2-5; TRBD2 matches at 11 bases. The CDR3 extends over 20 amino acids. Germline CDR1 is MGHRA and CDR2 is YSYEKL. V shed 0 bases and J 1 base; nucleotides not matched to a gene: 13. In DNA, the CDR3 is TGCGCCAGCAGCCAAGATCTAACCGAACCGGGACTAGCGGCCCAAGAGACCCAGTACTTC. It yields the protein CASSQDLTEPGLAAQETQYF.

This clonotype was seen only a few times. The chain employs TRBV7-2 and TRBJ2-7; tentative D call: TRBD2 (6 bases). The CDR3 has 16 amino acids. Trimming took off 6 bases at V and 0 bases at J, with 18 bases between the two ends. CDR1 and CDR2 from the germline V gene are SGHTA and FQGNSA. The CDR3 nucleotides are TGTGCCAGCAGACCACCGGGTCGGGGGAGCTCCTACGAGCAGTACTTC. Its protein product is CASRPPGRGSSYEQYF.